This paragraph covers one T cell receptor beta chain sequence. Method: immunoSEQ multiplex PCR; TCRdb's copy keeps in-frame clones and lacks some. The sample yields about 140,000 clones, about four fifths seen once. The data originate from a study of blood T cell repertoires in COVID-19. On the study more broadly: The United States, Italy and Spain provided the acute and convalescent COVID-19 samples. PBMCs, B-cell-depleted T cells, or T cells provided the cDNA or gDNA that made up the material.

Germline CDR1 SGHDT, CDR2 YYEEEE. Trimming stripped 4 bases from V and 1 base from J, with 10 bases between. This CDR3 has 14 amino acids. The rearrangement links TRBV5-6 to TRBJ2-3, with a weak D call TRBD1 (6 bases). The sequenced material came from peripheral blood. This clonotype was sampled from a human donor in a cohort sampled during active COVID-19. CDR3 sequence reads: CASSNGQRTDTQYF. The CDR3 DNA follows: TGTGCCAGCAGCAACGGACAGCGCACAGATACGCAGTATTTT.